This passage covers 24 T cell receptor beta chains from one sample sequenced in a study of vaccination and CD4 T cells after COVID-19. Sequencing of cultured CD4+ T cell DNA used the Oncomine TCR Beta short-read assay. One entry per CDR3 protein, called by TCRdb with MiXCR from the PCR reads. The repertoire holds 9,500 to 15,000 distinct CDR3 sequences, with about three fifths as singletons. These TCRs' antigens remain unknown. Sample treatment: approximately 9-day PBMC culture with coronavirus spike peptide pools or control peptides (ViraFEST assay). The sample comprised CD4+ T cells from blood, cultured in vitro. All receptors derive from a human donor who had recovered from COVID-19.

The chain couples TRBV20-1 to TRBJ1-1; no clear D gene. CDR3 length equals 13 residues. Trimming shortened V by 3 bases and J by 4 bases, and 12 bases separated the two germline ends. Germline assignment: CDR1 DFQATT and CDR2 SNEGSKA (reference sequence). CDR3 sequence (DNA): TGCAGTGCTAGGTCGGGGTTGGTCACTGAAGCTTTCTTT. This encodes CSARSGLVTEAFF.

DNA for the CDR3: TGCAGCGCCGGGACCGAAGAGACCCAGTACTTC. Protein product: CSAGTEETQYF. V usage is TRBV29-1 and J usage is TRBJ2-5; D could derive from TRBD1 or TRBD2 (5 bases each). Per germline, CDR1 SQVTM and CDR2 ANQGSEA. The CDR3 is made up of 11 amino acids. With 7 bases removed from V and 3 bases from J, the gap between germline ends came to 9 bases.

V and J are TRBV30 and TRBJ2-7; D possibly corresponds to TRBD1 (6 bases). V was clipped by 1 base and J by 6 bases, with 16 bases between them. The germline V gene encodes CDR1 GTSNPN and CDR2 SVGIG (reference sequence). The CDR3 length is 14 residues. DNA for the CDR3: TGTGCCTGGAGTGACGGACAGCCCAGCCCCGAGCAGTACTTC. Protein: CAWSDGQPSPEQYF.

The chain joins TRBV7-3 to TRBJ1-2; no clear D. Trimming left V 1 base short and J 6 bases short, with 9 bases between. This CDR3 comprises 13 residues. Germline V gene data show CDR1 as SGHTA and CDR2 as FQGTGA. The CDR3 DNA reads as TGTGCCAGCAGCTTAAGCAGGCAGGATGGCTACACCTTC. It translates to CASSLSRQDGYTF.

This clonotype was seen a few times. V and J are TRBV24-1 and TRBJ2-3; TRBD2 aligns across 10 bases. V lost 6 bases and J lost 3; bases outside the gene matches: 5. The CDR3 length is 15 residues. Germline V lookup: CDR1 KGHDR, CDR2 SFDVKD. The CDR3: CATSRASGRTDTQYF. The CDR3 bases are TGTGCCACCAGTCGTGCTAGCGGGAGAACAGATACGCAGTATTTT.

This chain connects TRBV28 to TRBJ1-5, with D uncertain. Germline V lookup: CDR1 MDHEN, CDR2 SYDVKM. The CDR3 length is 16 residues. The CDR3 DNA follows: TGTGCAGCTATAACCGGGCAGAACCCGAGCAATCAGCCCCAGCATTTT. This gives the protein CAAITGQNPSNQPQHF.

V and J are TRBV7-6 and TRBJ2-1, with D perhaps matching TRBD2 (5 bases). Germline V lookup: CDR1 SGHVS, CDR2 FNYEAQ. This CDR3 is built from 13 residues. Trimming pared 6 bases from V and 10 bases from J, leaving 16 bases between. For the CDR3, the DNA is TGTGCCAGCAGGGACTTAGAAGGAGGCGAGCAGTTCTTC. Protein: CASRDLEGGEQFF.

The CDR3: CASSESGRAQDTQYF. CDR3 sequence (DNA): TGTGCCAGCAGTGAGTCCGGGAGGGCACAAGATACGCAGTATTTT. This rearrangement joins TRBV6-1 to TRBJ2-3, with TRBD2 matching 8 bases. Looked up from germline, CDR1 is MNHNS and CDR2 is SASEGT. Trimming took 3 bases from V and 5 from J; bases not matched to a gene: 7. This CDR3 comprises 15 residues.

The J gene is TRBJ2-5, the V gene TRBV5-4; 9 nucleotides align to TRBD1. There are 14 residues in the CDR3. Germline loops: CDR1 SGHNT, CDR2 YYREEE (reference sequence). The V gene end was trimmed by 4 bases and the J gene end by 6 bases; junction bases not matched to a gene: 7. The CDR3 loop is CASSGGQGTKTQYF. DNA of the CDR3: TGTGCCAGCAGCGGCGGACAGGGGACGAAGACCCAGTACTTC.

The chain has TRBV20-1 and TRBJ2-2; D gene uncertain. The CDR3 runs to 15 residues. Germline V gene data show CDR1 as DFQATT and CDR2 as SNEGSKA (reference sequence). Trimming removed 0 bases at V and 4 bases at J, with 12 bases between. CDR3 in DNA: TGCAGTGCTAGAGATGGGCTGAGAGTCACCGGGGAGCTGTTTTTT. The encoded protein is CSARDGLRVTGELFF.

The rearrangement joins TRBV24-1 to TRBJ1-2, with 10 bases aligning to TRBD1. Germline V CDR1 and CDR2: KGHDR, SFDVKD. The CDR3 covers 16 residues. V shed 0 bases and J 9 bases; nucleotides not matched to a gene: 9. CDR3 DNA: TGTGCCACCAGTGATTTGTTGCCGGGACAGGGGTTTCGCTACACCTTC. This translates into CATSDLLPGQGFRYTF.

The V and J genes are TRBV7-2 and TRBJ1-4; a weak D match, TRBD1 (6 bases). Trimming took off 6 bases at V and 5 bases at J, with 16 bases between the two ends. The CDR3 runs to 15 residues. The germline V gene encodes CDR1 SGHTA and CDR2 FQGNSA. The CDR3 DNA is TGTGCCAGCAGTCCCTGGGGAAGGGGGAATGAAAAACTGTTTTTT. Protein: CASSPWGRGNEKLFF.

In its sample, this clonotype was seen a few times. The J gene is TRBJ2-1, the V gene TRBV11-3; D ambiguous. The CDR3 consists of 15 residues. V shed 5 bases and J shed 4 bases, with 15 bases lying between them. Germline-derived CDR1 and CDR2 are SGHNT and YENEEA. Written as DNA, the CDR3 is TGTGCCAGCAGCCCCCAATTGGGCCTTTACAATGAGCAGTTCTTC. As protein: CASSPQLGLYNEQFF.

The rearrangement uses TRBV27 and TRBJ2-7; D possibly corresponds to TRBD2 (5 bases). CDR3 length: 13 residues. Germline V gene sequence: CDR1 MNHEY, CDR2 SMNVEV (reference sequence). V was pared by 7 bases and J by 0 bases, with 10 bases between. CDR3 sequence: CASKSSGSYEQYF. CDR3 nucleotide sequence: TGTGCCAGCAAATCGAGCGGCTCCTACGAGCAGTACTTC.

The CDR3 region has the DNA TGTGCCAGCAGTCGACTAGCACCGAACACCGGGGAGCTGTTTTTT. Residues: CASSRLAPNTGELFF. The chain combines TRBV28 with TRBJ2-2, with 7 positions matching TRBD2. Trimming at V came to 5 bases and at J to 0 bases, leaving 3 bases not matched to a gene. This CDR3 is 15 amino acids long. CDR1 MDHEN and CDR2 SYDVKM come from the germline V gene.

The V call is TRBV19, the J call TRBJ1-2, with D unclear. The ends were cut back, 6 bases at V and 2 bases at J, with 10 bases in the middle. The germline V gene encodes CDR1 LNHDA and CDR2 SQIVND (reference sequence). This CDR3 comprises 13 residues. The CDR3 reads CASSQTINYGYTF. CDR3 nucleotides: TGTGCCAGTAGCCAGACCATAAACTATGGCTACACCTTC.

This clonotype turned up a few times. This rearrangement joins TRBV6-5 to TRBJ1-2; D uncertain. The CDR3 sequence is 14 residues long. The V gene lost 4 bases and the J gene lost 8 bases, with 17 bases spanning the gap. Germline V gene data show CDR1 as MNHEY and CDR2 as SVGAGI. CDR3 sequence: CASSSRTGLGGYTF. The CDR3 DNA sequence: TGTGCCAGCAGTTCAAGGACGGGTTTGGGGGGCTACACCTTC.

The chain links TRBV7-9 to TRBJ2-1; 9 bases match TRBD2. Germline V gene sequence: CDR1 SEHNR, CDR2 FQNEAQ (reference sequence). This CDR3 spans 17 amino acids. V trimming: 3 bases; J trimming: 3 bases; junction bases outside the gene matches: 9. Here the CDR3 reads CASSLFLAGGLYNEQFF. The CDR3 bases are TGTGCCAGCAGCTTGTTCCTGGCGGGAGGGCTCTACAATGAGCAGTTCTTC.

The rearrangement uses TRBV20-1 and TRBJ1-6; D gene uncertain. Trimming pared 5 bases from V and 9 bases from J, leaving 17 bases between. CDR1 and CDR2 from the germline V gene are DFQATT and SNEGSKA (reference sequence). The CDR3 is 14 residues long. CDR3 protein: CSAVPGRQGSPLHF. DNA for the CDR3: TGCAGTGCTGTACCGGGAAGGCAAGGTTCACCCCTCCACTTT.

This chain joins TRBV6-1 and TRBJ2-3; 8 bases align to TRBD2. This CDR3 is 14 amino acids long. J gave up 0 bases and V 6 bases, and 2 bases lay outside the gene matches. The germline V gene encodes CDR1 MNHNS and CDR2 SASEGT. This CDR3 reads CASSPGGSTDTQYF. The CDR3 coding sequence is TGTGCCAGCAGCCCGGGAGGGAGCACAGATACGCAGTATTTT.

This chain connects TRBV7-9 to TRBJ2-5; 15 bases match TRBD2. The CDR3 spans 18 residues. Trimming at V came to 5 bases and at J to 7 bases, leaving 14 bases not matched to a gene. Per germline, CDR1 SEHNR and CDR2 FQNEAQ (reference sequence). As DNA, the CDR3 is TGTGCCAGCAGCCCCGTCGGGACTAGCGGGAGGCCCTTGGCGACCCAGTACTTC. Its translation is CASSPVGTSGRPLATQYF. Filled out from reference TRBV7-9 and TRBJ2-5, the complete variable domain reads DTGVSQNPRHKITKRGQNVTFRCDPISEHNRLYWYRQTLGQGPEFLTYFQNEAQLEKSRLLSDRFSAERPKGSFSTLEIQRTEQGDSAMYLCASSPVGTSGRPLATQYFGPGTRLLVL.

This clonotype was picked up a small number of times. The rearrangement joins TRBV7-9 to TRBJ1-5; 9 nucleotides align to TRBD1. The CDR3 spans 15 residues. V was clipped by 5 bases and J by 6 bases; unmatched bases: 8. CDR1 is SEHNR, CDR2 FQNEAQ, per germline (reference sequence). The CDR3 coding sequence is TGTGCCAGCAGCCCGACAGGGGGACTGGGTCAGCCCCAGCATTTT. Translation gives CASSPTGGLGQPQHF.

The chain has TRBV20-1 and TRBJ2-2; possible D gene TRBD2, 5 bases. CDR3 length: 13 amino acids. Germline V CDR1 and CDR2: DFQATT, SNEGSKA (reference sequence). Trimming took 3 bases from V and 1 from J, leaving 6 bases between them. Here the CDR3 reads CSASGKNTGELFF. The CDR3, as DNA: TGCAGTGCTAGCGGGAAGAACACCGGGGAGCTGTTTTTT.

The genes are TRBV20-1 and TRBJ2-3; D may be TRBD2 (5 bases). Germline V gives CDR1 DFQATT, CDR2 SNEGSKA (reference sequence). V lost 5 bases and J lost 0, with 12 bases in between. This CDR3 region has 14 residues. The CDR3 here is CSARPSGSTDTQYF. The DNA for the CDR3 is TGCAGTGCTCGTCCGAGCGGAAGCACAGATACGCAGTATTTT.